Reported below is one T cell receptor (beta chain). Its antigen is not identified. Assay: immunoSEQ multiplex PCR; the TCRdb copy retains only in-frame clones and omits some. The sample lists about 60,000 clones, about 80% seen once, with about an eighth in the top ten. Time point indicated: week 23, last vaccination. With topical imiquimod, each dose of the vaccine consisted of 300 ug of mutant IDH1 20-mer peptide. The V gene end was trimmed by 6 bases and the J gene end by 5 bases; junction bases not matched to a gene: 4. Germline V gene sequence: CDR1 SNHLY, CDR2 FYNNEI. The CDR3 spans 14 residues. This record belongs to a study of a mutant IDH1 vaccine in newly diagnosed glioma. Whole-study results and caveats: Immune responses induced by vaccination arose in roughly 95% of the patients.

The clonotype comes from a man between 18 and 35 years old with glioma. Material: PBMCs, obtained from a glioma patient whose treatment included an IDH1 peptide vaccine. The chain links TRBV2 to TRBJ2-1; 10 bases fit TRBD1. The CDR3 sequence: CASSRDRGNNEQFF. The CDR3 DNA follows: TGTGCCAGCAGCCGGGACAGGGGAAACAATGAGCAGTTCTTC.